Shown below are 17 T cell receptor beta chains from a single sample sequenced in a study of blood T cell repertoires in COVID-19. Using immunoSEQ multiplex PCR, the repertoire was profiled, and TCRdb retains in-frame clones only, with some absent. The sample has about 89,000 clones; over 60% are singletons. What was sequenced was peripheral blood. Receptors were obtained from a human donor in a cohort sampled during active COVID-19.

This sequence joins TRBV19 and TRBJ2-4; D gene uncertain. The CDR3 consists of 17 residues. V lost 3 bases, J lost 0 bases, and 15 bases lay in between. Per the germline V gene, CDR1 is LNHDA and CDR2 is SQIVND (reference sequence). The CDR3 here is CASSISDFDLAKNIQYF. In DNA, the CDR3 is TGTGCCAGTAGTATCTCCGACTTCGATCTAGCCAAAAACATTCAGTACTTC.

The chain combines TRBV5-1 with TRBJ1-4; 9 nucleotides match TRBD1. In germline, CDR1 is SGHRS, CDR2 YFSETQ. V was clipped by 4 bases and J by 3 bases; unmatched bases: 4. This CDR3 contains 15 residues. The CDR3 DNA is TGCGCCAGCAGCCACAGGGGGCCGGCTAATGAAAAACTGTTTTTT. Translation gives CASSHRGPANEKLFF. The whole variable domain, filled in from reference TRBV5-1 and TRBJ1-4, reads KAGVTQTPRYLIKTRGQQVTLSCSPISGHRSVSWYQQTPGQGLQFLFEYFSETQRNKGNFPGRFSGRQFSNSRSEMNVSTLELGDSALYLCASSHRGPANEKLFFGSGTQLSVL.

The V and J genes are TRBV28 and TRBJ2-5; TRBD2 agrees at 16 bases. With 7 bases clipped from V and 5 bases from J, the junction kept 7 bases outside the gene matches. The CDR3 length is 16 residues. Germline V gene data show CDR1 as MDHEN and CDR2 as SYDVKM. DNA of the CDR3: TGTGCCAGCACCGGGACTAGCGGGAGGGGGCGGGAGACCCAGTACTTC. It yields the protein CASTGTSGRGRETQYF.

The chain carries TRBV28 and TRBJ1-2; no definite D call. Deletions cut 2 bases from V and 0 bases from J, with 7 bases between. Germline V gene lookup returns CDR1 MDHEN and CDR2 SYDVKM. The CDR3 runs 14 residues. CDR3 coding DNA: TGTGCCAGCAGTTTACGACTAGCTAACTATGGCTACACCTTC. This codes for CASSLRLANYGYTF.

CDR3 coding DNA: TGTGCCAGTAGTACGGACAGGGTCGGCGAGCAGTACTTC. Its protein product is CASSTDRVGEQYF. The chain has TRBV19 and TRBJ2-7, with 8 bases aligning to TRBD1. The CDR3 consists of 13 residues. Germline assignment: CDR1 LNHDA and CDR2 SQIVND (reference sequence). V dropped 4 bases and J dropped 6; count of bases not matched to a gene: 5.

The chain is built from TRBV19 and TRBJ2-7, with 7 bases that match TRBD1. With V trimmed by 5 bases and J by 3 bases, 4 bases remained unmatched. This CDR3 is 13 amino acids long. CDR1 and CDR2 (germline): LNHDA, SQIVND (reference sequence). Here the CDR3 DNA reads TGTGCCAGTAGTGGACAGGTTAACTACGAGCAGTACTTC. Translated, it gives CASSGQVNYEQYF.

This chain joins TRBV19 and TRBJ2-5; possible D gene TRBD1, 6 bases. Germline CDR1 and CDR2: LNHDA and SQIVND (reference sequence). Trimming shortened V by 3 bases and J by 5 bases, and 16 bases separated the two germline ends. The CDR3 has 15 residues. The CDR3 spells CASSMEQGQWETQYF. CDR3 nucleotides: TGTGCCAGTAGTATGGAGCAGGGGCAATGGGAGACCCAGTACTTC.

The V gene is TRBV15, the J gene TRBJ1-3; TRBD1 is a possible D gene (5 bases). V lost 1 base to trimming and J lost 3 bases, with 16 bases between them. The CDR3 runs to 17 residues. Germline CDR1 and CDR2: LNHNV and YYDKDF (reference sequence). CDR3: CATSRGWVQGYGNTIYF. Here the CDR3 DNA reads TGTGCCACCAGCAGAGGTTGGGTCCAGGGTTATGGAAACACCATATATTTT.

The genes are TRBV5-1 and TRBJ2-1; 9 bases line up with TRBD2. There are 14 residues in the CDR3. The V gene's germline CDR1 is SGHRS and CDR2 YFSETQ. The ends lost 2 bases at V and 8 bases at J; junction bases unmatched: 5. The CDR3: CASSFSGSRDEQFF. In DNA, the CDR3 is TGCGCCAGCAGCTTTAGCGGGAGTAGGGATGAGCAGTTCTTC.

V gene TRBV5-1 combines with J gene TRBJ1-1; D is perhaps TRBD1 (6 bases). CDR3 size: 14 residues. Germline V gene data show CDR1 as SGHRS and CDR2 as YFSETQ. The V gene lost 4 bases and the J gene lost 2 bases, with 12 bases spanning the gap. CDR3 coding DNA: TGCGCCAGCAGCGCAGAGACAGGTAACACTGAAGCTTTCTTT. Translating it yields CASSAETGNTEAFF.

The V and J genes are TRBV19 and TRBJ2-3; unclear D gene. CDR1 LNHDA and CDR2 SQIVND come from the germline V gene (reference sequence). V dropped 3 bases and J dropped 4 bases, with 11 bases sitting between them. CDR3 length: 14 residues. DNA of the CDR3: TGTGCCAGTAGTATGGGCCAGGTTCCAGATACGCAGTATTTT. Translation: CASSMGQVPDTQYF.

V is TRBV27 and J is TRBJ1-6, with 8 bases that match TRBD1. The junction had 7 bases not matched to a gene; V was cut back by 4 bases and J by 8 bases. The CDR3 has 15 residues. Germline values: CDR1 MNHEY, CDR2 SMNVEV (reference sequence). The CDR3 reads CASSSQGAIDSPLHF. The CDR3 DNA is TGTGCCAGCAGTTCCCAGGGGGCGATTGATTCACCCCTCCACTTT.

The chain combines TRBV28 with TRBJ2-7, with D perhaps matching TRBD1 (6 bases). This CDR3 comprises 15 residues. With 3 bases removed from V and 7 bases from J, the gap between germline ends came to 19 bases. CDR1 and CDR2 (germline): MDHEN, SYDVKM. The CDR3 DNA sequence: TGTGCCAGCAGTTTGGGTCCACAGGGCGAATTTGAGCAGTACTTC. Its translation: CASSLGPQGEFEQYF.

J is TRBJ1-1 and V is TRBV20-1; D unresolved. The germline V gene encodes CDR1 DFQATT and CDR2 SNEGSKA (reference sequence). This CDR3 contains 13 residues. V was cut by 3 bases and J by 2 bases, with 10 bases left in between. CDR3 protein: CSASDILNTEAFF. The CDR3 coding sequence is TGCAGTGCTAGTGACATCCTAAACACTGAAGCTTTCTTT.

The V and J genes are TRBV18 and TRBJ1-5; TRBD1 might be the D (6 bases). Per germline, CDR1 KGHSH and CDR2 LQKENI. V dropped 5 bases and J dropped 7 bases, with 21 bases sitting between them. This CDR3 spans 16 amino acids. CDR3 nucleotides: TGTGCCAGCTCAACTAAGGGGACAACAGTCGACCAGCCCCAGCATTTT. Translating gives CASSTKGTTVDQPQHF.

The chain carries TRBV28 and TRBJ2-3; 8 positions agree with TRBD2. V dropped 6 bases and J dropped 5; count of bases not matched to a gene: 4. Germline-derived CDR1 and CDR2 are MDHEN and SYDVKM. CDR3 length equals 13 residues. The CDR3: CASSGRALDTQYF. In DNA, the CDR3 is TGTGCCAGCAGCGGGAGGGCCTTAGATACGCAGTATTTT.

The genes are TRBV7-8 and TRBJ1-3; no firm D call. The germline V and J ends were trimmed by 1 base and 3 bases, with 10 bases remaining between them. CDR3 length: 15 residues. The V gene's germline CDR1 is SGHVS and CDR2 FQNEAQ. The CDR3 DNA is TGTGCCAGCAGCTTAGGCCGGTCGGGTGGAAACACCATATATTTT. This translates into CASSLGRSGGNTIYF. Full variable domain (missing parts from reference TRBV7-8 and TRBJ1-3): GAGVSQSPRYKVAKRGQDVALRCDPISGHVSLFWYQQALGQGPEFLTYFQNEAQLDKSGLPSDRFFAERPEGSVSTLKIQRTQQEDSAVYLCASSLGRSGGNTIYFGEGSWLTVV.